Shown below are 14 T cell receptor beta chains from a single sample sequenced in a study of T cell repertoires in cytomegalovirus infection. These TCRs are of unknown antigen specificity. TCRdb ran MiXCR on the reads and lists one entry per CDR3 protein. The repertoire holds roughly 570,000 distinct CDR3 sequences, with approximately 40% as singletons. Here the sequenced sample was cultured PBMCs, taken from culture after CMV antigen stimulation. The receptors originated from a human donor in good health (CMV status not recorded). Some clones in this sample may be carry-over from other donors' samples.

The V call is TRBV7-2, the J call TRBJ2-3; possible D gene TRBD2, 5 bases. The CDR3 has 15 residues. The germline V gene has CDR1 SGHTA and CDR2 FQGNSA. Trimming pared 5 bases from V and 4 bases from J, leaving 16 bases between. The CDR3 spells CASSPRGLGADTQYF. Written as DNA, the CDR3 is TGTGCCAGCAGCCCACGGGGTCTTGGCGCAGATACGCAGTATTTT.

A single count supports this clonotype. The rearrangement joins TRBV4-1 to TRBJ2-2; no definite D call. Trimming cost V 3 bases and J 1 base, with 9 bases left between them. Germline CDR1 reads MGHRA; CDR2 reads YSYEKL. There are 15 residues in the CDR3. The CDR3 nucleotides are TGCGCCAGCAGCCAGCGGTGGGGGAACACCGGGGAGCTGTTTTTT. It translates to CASSQRWGNTGELFF.

The chain has TRBV5-1 and TRBJ2-5; D assignment may be TRBD1 or TRBD2 (5 bases each). Trimming cost V 0 bases and J 5 bases, with 14 bases left between them. This CDR3 is 15 amino acids long. Germline V gene sequence: CDR1 SGHRS, CDR2 YFSETQ. The CDR3 nucleotides are TGCGCCAGCAGCTTGGGCCTTAGAGGGGCGGAGACCCAGTACTTC. This encodes CASSLGLRGAETQYF. Filled out from reference TRBV5-1 and TRBJ2-5, the complete variable domain reads KAGVTQTPRYLIKTRGQQVTLSCSPISGHRSVSWYQQTPGQGLQFLFEYFSETQRNKGNFPGRFSGRQFSNSRSEMNVSTLELGDSALYLCASSLGLRGAETQYFGPGTRLLVL.

The J gene is TRBJ2-7, the V gene TRBV19, with 9 bases identical to TRBD1. This CDR3 comprises 15 residues. The germline V gene encodes CDR1 LNHDA and CDR2 SQIVND (reference sequence). J lost 2 bases, V lost 4 bases, and 6 bases had no gene match. The CDR3 is CASSSQGQGPYEQYF. The CDR3 DNA is TGTGCCAGTAGTAGCCAGGGACAGGGACCCTACGAGCAGTACTTC.

The chain employs TRBV19 and TRBJ2-1, with D possibly matching TRBD1 (6 bases). V lost 6 bases and J 8 bases, leaving 20 bases between the germline ends. CDR3 length: 15 amino acids. Germline CDR1 is LNHDA and CDR2 is SQIVND (reference sequence). CDR3: CASSPGQTVSDEQFF. The CDR3 region has the DNA TGTGCCAGTAGCCCGGGACAAACCGTTTCCGATGAGCAGTTCTTC.

The sample holds one count of this clonotype. The rearrangement links TRBV5-6 to TRBJ1-6, with a tentative D call TRBD1 (6 bases). The CDR3 runs 15 residues. The V gene lost 2 bases and the J gene lost 3 bases, with 9 bases spanning the gap. Germline V CDR1 and CDR2: SGHDT, YYEEEE. This CDR3 reads CASSFGQNYNSPLHF. The CDR3, as DNA: TGTGCCAGCAGCTTCGGACAGAACTATAATTCACCCCTCCACTTT.

This chain connects TRBV19 to TRBJ2-1; D is possibly TRBD1 (6 bases). The germline CDR1 and CDR2 sequences are LNHDA and SQIVND (reference sequence). With 0 bases removed from V and 13 bases from J, the gap between germline ends came to 16 bases. This CDR3 is 14 amino acids long. The CDR3 reads CASSIDQLWGHQFF. The CDR3 DNA reads TGTGCCAGTAGTATAGATCAATTGTGGGGGCATCAGTTCTTC.

The chain couples TRBV7-2 to TRBJ2-7; no firm D call. The V gene lost 5 bases and the J gene lost 7 bases, with 18 bases spanning the gap. The CDR3 contains 14 residues. Germline V CDR1 and CDR2: SGHTA, FQGNSA. The chain's CDR3 is CASSHVSKSQEQYF. The CDR3 region has the DNA TGTGCCAGCAGCCATGTTTCCAAATCGCAAGAGCAGTACTTC.

This clonotype has a count of ten or more. The chain is built from TRBV7-8 and TRBJ2-3; D uncertain. Germline V CDR1 and CDR2: SGHVS, FQNEAQ. This CDR3 spans 16 amino acids. Trimming pared 4 bases from V and 1 base from J, leaving 15 bases between. The CDR3 loop reads CASSSALIAGTDTQYF. The CDR3 region has the DNA TGTGCCAGCAGCTCAGCCTTGATAGCCGGCACAGATACGCAGTATTTT. Full variable domain (remainder filled in from reference TRBV7-8 and TRBJ2-3): GAGVSQSPRYKVAKRGQDVALRCDPISGHVSLFWYQQALGQGPEFLTYFQNEAQLDKSGLPSDRFFAERPEGSVSTLKIQRTQQEDSAVYLCASSSALIAGTDTQYFGPGTRLTVL.

The rearrangement uses TRBV15 and TRBJ1-5; D not resolved. The ends were cut back, 5 bases at V and 4 bases at J, with 15 bases in the middle. CDR1 LNHNV and CDR2 YYDKDF come from the germline V gene (reference sequence). The CDR3 runs 15 residues. The CDR3 nucleotides read TGTGCCACCAGCCGATGGGGAGAAGGGAATCAGCCCCAGCATTTT. The encoded protein is CATSRWGEGNQPQHF.

This clonotype has just one count. This chain connects TRBV6-6 to TRBJ2-2; the match to TRBD2 covers 10 bases. V shed 5 bases, J shed 6 bases, and the junction held 6 bases outside the gene matches. The CDR3 totals 15 residues. CDR1 and CDR2 (germline): MNHNY, SVGAGI (reference sequence). The CDR3 bases are TGTGCCAGCAGTGACCCTAGCGGGAGAGCCGGGGAGCTGTTTTTT. Amino acids: CASSDPSGRAGELFF.

The rearrangement joins TRBV6-1 to TRBJ2-2; 8 bases map to TRBD1. The V and J ends lost 7 bases and 4 bases, in that order; junction bases with no gene match: 8. The CDR3 covers 15 residues. In germline, CDR1 is MNHNS, CDR2 SASEGT. The CDR3 bases are TGTGCCAGCAACGAAGGGACAGGCCTCACCGGGGAGCTGTTTTTT. Protein sequence: CASNEGTGLTGELFF.

The rearrangement joins TRBV20-1 to TRBJ2-5; TRBD1 might be the D (6 bases). The V end lost 6 bases, the J end lost 2 bases, and 13 bases lay between the germline ends. Germline V lookup: CDR1 DFQATT, CDR2 SNEGSKA (reference sequence). The CDR3 loop spans 13 amino acids. The DNA for the CDR3 is TGCAGTGCAAATGGACAGTTACAAGAGACCCAGTACTTC. Protein sequence: CSANGQLQETQYF.

The chain recombines TRBV10-3 with TRBJ2-1; TRBD2 is a possible D gene (6 bases). V lost 10 bases to trimming and J lost 6 bases, with 19 bases between them. This CDR3 is 14 amino acids long. Germline V CDR1 and CDR2: ENHRY, SYGVKD. CDR3 DNA sequence: TGTGCCACCCGATCGACTAGGGGATCCAATGAGCAGTTCTTC. Protein: CATRSTRGSNEQFF.